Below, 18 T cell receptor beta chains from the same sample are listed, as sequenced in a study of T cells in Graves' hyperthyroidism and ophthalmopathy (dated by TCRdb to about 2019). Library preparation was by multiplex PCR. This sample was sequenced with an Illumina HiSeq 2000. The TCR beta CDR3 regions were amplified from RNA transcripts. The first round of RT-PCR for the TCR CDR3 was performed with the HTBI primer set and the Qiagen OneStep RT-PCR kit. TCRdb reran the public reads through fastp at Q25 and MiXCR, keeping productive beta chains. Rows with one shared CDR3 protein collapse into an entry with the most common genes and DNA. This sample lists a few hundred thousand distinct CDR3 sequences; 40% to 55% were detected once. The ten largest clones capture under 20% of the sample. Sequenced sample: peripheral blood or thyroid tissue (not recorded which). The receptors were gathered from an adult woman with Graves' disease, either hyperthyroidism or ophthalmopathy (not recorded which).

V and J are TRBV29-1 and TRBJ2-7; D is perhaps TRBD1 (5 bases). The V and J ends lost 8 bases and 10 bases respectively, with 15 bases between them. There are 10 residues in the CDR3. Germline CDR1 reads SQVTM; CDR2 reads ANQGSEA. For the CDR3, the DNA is TGCAGCTTAGGGGTTGGGCCCCAGTACTTC. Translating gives CSLGVGPQYF.

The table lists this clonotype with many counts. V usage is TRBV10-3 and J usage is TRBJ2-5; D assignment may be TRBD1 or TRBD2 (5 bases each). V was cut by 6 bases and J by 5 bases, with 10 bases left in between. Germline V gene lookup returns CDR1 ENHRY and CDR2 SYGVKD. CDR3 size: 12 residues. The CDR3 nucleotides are TGTGCCATCAGCGGGACCTGGGAGACCCAGTACTTC. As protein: CAISGTWETQYF.

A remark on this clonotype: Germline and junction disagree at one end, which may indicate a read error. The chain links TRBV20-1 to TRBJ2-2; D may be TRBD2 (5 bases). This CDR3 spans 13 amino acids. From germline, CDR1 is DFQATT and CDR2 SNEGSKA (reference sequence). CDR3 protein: CRARSPSVGELSF. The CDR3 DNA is TGCAGGGCTAGATCACCATCTGTTGGGGAGCTGTCTTTT.

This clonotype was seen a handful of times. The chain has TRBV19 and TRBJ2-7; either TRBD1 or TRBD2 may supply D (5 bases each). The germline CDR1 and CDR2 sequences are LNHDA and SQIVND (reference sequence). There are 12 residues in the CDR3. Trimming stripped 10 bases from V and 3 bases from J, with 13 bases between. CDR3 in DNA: TGTGCCACCCGGGACGGTATCTACGAGCAGTACTTC. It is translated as CATRDGIYEQYF. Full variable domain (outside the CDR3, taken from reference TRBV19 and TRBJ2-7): DGGITQSPKYLFRKEGQNVTLSCEQNLNHDAMYWYRQDPGQGLRLIYYSQIVNDFQKGDIAEGYSVSREKKESFPLTVTSAQKNPTAFYLCATRDGIYEQYFGPGTRLTVT.

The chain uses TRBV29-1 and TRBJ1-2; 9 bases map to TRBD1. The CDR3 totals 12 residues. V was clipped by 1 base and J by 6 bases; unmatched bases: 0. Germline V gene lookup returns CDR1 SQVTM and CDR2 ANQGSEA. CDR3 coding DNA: TGCAGCGTTGAAGGGACAGGGGATGGCTACACCTTC. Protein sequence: CSVEGTGDGYTF.

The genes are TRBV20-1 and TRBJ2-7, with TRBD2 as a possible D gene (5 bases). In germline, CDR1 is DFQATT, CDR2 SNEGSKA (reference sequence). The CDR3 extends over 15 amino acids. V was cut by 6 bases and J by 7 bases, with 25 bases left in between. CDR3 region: CSAPSPGTGVGEQYF. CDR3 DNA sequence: TGCAGTGCCCCATCCCCCGGAACCGGGGTGGGAGAGCAGTACTTC.

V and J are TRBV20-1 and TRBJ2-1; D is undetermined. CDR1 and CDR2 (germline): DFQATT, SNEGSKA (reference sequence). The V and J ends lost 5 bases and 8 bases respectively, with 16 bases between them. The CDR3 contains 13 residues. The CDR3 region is CSAQNQFRDEQFF. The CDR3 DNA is TGCAGTGCTCAAAACCAATTTCGCGATGAGCAGTTCTTC.

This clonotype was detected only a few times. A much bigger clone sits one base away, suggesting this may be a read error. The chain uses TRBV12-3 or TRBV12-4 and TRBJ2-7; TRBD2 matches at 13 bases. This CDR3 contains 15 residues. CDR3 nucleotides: TGTACCAGCAGTCCTCGGACTAGCGGGAGTGACGAGCAGTACTTC. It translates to CTSSPRTSGSDEQYF.

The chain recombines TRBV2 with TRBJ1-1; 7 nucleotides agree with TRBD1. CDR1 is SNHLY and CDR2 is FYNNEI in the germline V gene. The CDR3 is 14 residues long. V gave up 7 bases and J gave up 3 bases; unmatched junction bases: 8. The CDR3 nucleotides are TGTGCCAGCACACTCGGGACAGCGGACACTGAAGCTTTCTTT. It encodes CASTLGTADTEAFF. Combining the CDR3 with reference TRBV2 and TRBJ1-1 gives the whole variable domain EPEVTQTPSHQVTQMGQEVILRCVPISNHLYFYWYRQILGQKVEFLVSFYNNEISEKSEIFDDQFSVERPDGSNFTLKIRSTKLEDSAMYFCASTLGTADTEAFFGQGTRLTVV.

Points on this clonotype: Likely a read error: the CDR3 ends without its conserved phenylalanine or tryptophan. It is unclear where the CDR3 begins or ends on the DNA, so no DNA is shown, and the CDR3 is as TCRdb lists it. CDR3: CAISESILT. The V gene is TRBV10-3, the J gene TRBJ1-2. Germline-derived CDR1 and CDR2 are ENHRY and SYGVKD. The CDR3 has 9 residues if both end residues are counted.

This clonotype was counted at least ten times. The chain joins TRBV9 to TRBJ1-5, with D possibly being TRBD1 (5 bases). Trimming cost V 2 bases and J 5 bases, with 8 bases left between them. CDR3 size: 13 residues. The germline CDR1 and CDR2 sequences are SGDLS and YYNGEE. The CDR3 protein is CASSVGRDQPQHF. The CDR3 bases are TGTGCCAGCAGCGTCGGCAGGGATCAGCCCCAGCATTTT.

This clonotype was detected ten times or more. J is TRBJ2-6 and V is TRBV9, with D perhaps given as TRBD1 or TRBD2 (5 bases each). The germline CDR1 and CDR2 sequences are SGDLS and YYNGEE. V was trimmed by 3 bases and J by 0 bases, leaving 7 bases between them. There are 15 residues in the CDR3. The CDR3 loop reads CASSGDPSGANVLTF. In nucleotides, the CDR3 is TGTGCCAGCAGCGGGGACCCCTCTGGGGCCAACGTCCTGACTTTC.

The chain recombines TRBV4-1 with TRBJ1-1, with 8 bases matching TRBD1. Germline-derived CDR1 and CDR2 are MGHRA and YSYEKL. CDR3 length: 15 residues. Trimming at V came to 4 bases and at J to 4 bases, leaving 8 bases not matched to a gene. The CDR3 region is CASSRPGGVITEAFF. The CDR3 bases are TGCGCCAGCAGCCGACCAGGGGGCGTGATCACTGAAGCTTTCTTT.

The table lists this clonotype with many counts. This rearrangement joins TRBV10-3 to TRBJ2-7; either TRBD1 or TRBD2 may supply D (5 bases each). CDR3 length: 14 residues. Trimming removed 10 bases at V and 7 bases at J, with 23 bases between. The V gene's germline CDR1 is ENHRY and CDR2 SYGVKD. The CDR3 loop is CATTGWQAPGEQYF. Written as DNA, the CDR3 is TGTGCCACAACAGGCTGGCAGGCTCCGGGAGAGCAGTACTTC.

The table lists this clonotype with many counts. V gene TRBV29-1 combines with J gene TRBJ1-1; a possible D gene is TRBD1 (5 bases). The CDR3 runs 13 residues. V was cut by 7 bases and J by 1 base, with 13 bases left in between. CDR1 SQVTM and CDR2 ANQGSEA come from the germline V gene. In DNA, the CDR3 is TGCAGCGGATCGGGACTTCCGAACACTGAAGCTTTCTTT. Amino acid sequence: CSGSGLPNTEAFF.

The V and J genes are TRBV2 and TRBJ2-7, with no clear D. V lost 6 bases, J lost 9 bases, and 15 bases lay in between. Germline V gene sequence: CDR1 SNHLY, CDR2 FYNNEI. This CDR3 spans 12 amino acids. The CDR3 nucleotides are TGTGCCAGCAGCGTCCGAGTGGGCGGGCAGTACTTC. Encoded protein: CASSVRVGGQYF.

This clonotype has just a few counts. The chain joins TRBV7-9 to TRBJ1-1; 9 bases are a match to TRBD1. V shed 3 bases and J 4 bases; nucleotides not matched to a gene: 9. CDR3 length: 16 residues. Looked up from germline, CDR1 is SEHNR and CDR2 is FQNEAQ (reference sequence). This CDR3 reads CASSLGLPGQGTEAFF. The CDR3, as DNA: TGTGCCAGCAGCTTGGGACTCCCGGGACAGGGCACTGAAGCTTTCTTT.

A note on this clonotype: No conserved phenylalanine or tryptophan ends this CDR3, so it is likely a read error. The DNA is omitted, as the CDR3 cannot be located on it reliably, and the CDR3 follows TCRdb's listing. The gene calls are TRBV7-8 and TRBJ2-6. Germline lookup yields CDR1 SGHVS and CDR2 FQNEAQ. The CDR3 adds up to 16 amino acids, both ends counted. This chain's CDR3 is CASRLTRIPGANVLVL.